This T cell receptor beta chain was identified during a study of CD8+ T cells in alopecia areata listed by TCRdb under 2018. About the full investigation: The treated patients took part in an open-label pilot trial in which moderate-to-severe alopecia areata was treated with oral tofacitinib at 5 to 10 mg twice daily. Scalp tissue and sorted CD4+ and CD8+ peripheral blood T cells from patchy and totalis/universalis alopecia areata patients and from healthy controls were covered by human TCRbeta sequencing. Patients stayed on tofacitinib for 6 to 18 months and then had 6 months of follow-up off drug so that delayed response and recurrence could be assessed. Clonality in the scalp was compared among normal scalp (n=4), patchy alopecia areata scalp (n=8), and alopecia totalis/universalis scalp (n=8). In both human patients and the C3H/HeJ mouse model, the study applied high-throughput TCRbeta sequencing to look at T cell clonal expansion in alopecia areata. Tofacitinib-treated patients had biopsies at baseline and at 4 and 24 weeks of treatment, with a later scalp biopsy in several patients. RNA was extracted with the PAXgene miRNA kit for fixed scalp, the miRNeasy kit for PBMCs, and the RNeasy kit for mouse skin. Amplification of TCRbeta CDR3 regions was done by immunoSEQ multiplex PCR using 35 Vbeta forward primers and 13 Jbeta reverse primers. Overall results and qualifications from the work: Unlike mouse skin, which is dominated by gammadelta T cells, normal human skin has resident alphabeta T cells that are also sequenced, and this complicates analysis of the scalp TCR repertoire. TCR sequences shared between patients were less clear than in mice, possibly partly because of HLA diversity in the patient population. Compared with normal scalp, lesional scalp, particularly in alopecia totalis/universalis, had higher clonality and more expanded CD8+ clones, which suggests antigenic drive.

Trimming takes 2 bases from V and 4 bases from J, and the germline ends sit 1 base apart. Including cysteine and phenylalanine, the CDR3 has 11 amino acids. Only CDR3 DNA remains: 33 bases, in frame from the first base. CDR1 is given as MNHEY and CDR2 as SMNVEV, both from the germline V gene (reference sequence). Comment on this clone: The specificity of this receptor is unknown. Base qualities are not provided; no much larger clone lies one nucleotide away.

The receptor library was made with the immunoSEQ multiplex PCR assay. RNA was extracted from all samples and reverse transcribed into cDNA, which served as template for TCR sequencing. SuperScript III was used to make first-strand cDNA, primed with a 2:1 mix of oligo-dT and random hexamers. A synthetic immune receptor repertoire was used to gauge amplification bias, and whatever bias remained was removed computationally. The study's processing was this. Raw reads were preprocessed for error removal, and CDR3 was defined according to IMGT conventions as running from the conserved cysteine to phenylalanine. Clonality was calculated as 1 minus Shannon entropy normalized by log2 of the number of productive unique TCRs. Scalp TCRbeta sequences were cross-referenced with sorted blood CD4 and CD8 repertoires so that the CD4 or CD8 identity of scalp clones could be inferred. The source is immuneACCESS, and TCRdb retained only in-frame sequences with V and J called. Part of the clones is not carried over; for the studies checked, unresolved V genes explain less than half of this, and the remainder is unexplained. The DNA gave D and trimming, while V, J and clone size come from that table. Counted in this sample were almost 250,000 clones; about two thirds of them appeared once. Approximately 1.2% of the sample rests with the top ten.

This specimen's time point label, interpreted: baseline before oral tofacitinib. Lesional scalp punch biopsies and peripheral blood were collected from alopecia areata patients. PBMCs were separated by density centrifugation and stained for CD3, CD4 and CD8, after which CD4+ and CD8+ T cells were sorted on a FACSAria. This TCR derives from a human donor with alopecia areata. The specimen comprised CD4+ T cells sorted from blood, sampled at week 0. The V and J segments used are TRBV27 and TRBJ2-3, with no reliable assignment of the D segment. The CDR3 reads CASSLADTQYF. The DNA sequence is TGTGCCAGCAGTTTAGCAGATACGCAGTATTTT.